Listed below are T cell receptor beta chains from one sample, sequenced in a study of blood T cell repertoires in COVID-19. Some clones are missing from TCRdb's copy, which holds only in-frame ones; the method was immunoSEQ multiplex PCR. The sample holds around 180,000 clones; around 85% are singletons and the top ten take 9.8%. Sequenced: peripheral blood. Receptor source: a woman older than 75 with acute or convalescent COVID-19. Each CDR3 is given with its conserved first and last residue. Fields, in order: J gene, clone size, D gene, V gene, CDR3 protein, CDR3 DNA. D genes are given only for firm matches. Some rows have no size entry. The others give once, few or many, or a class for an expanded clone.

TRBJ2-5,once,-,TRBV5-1,CASRVGAGETQYF,TGCGCCAGCAGGGTAGGGGCAGGTGAGACCCAGTACTTC
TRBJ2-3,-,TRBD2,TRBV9,CASSVGEGTSITQYF,TGTGCCAGCAGCGTAGGTGAAGGGACTAGTATTACGCAGTATTTT
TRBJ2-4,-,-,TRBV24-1,CATSPRQPLAKNIQYF,TGTGCCACCAGTCCCAGACAGCCACTAGCCAAAAACATTCAGTACTTC
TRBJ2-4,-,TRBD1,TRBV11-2,CASSSQGDGIQYF,TGTGCCAGCAGCTCACAGGGGGACGGCATTCAGTACTTC
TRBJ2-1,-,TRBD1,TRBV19,CASSSGQGARYEQFF,TGTGCCAGTAGTTCCGGACAGGGGGCGCGTTATGAGCAGTTCTTC
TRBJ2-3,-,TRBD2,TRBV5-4,CASSSGLARADTQYF,TGTGCCAGCAGCTCCGGACTAGCGCGGGCAGATACGCAGTATTTT
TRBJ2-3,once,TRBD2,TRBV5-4,CASSLGTSGGAPYF,TGTGCCAGCAGCTTGGGGACTAGCGGGGGGGCTCCGTATTTT
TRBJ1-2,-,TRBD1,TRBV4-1,CASSQPRTGSREGYTF,TGCGCCAGCAGCCAACCTCGGACAGGGTCGAGGGAGGGCTACACCTTC
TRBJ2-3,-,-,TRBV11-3,CASSVGRSTDTQYF,TGTGCCAGCAGCGTGGGGAGGAGCACAGATACGCAGTATTTT
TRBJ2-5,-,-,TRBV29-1,CSVGPTQETQYF,TGCAGCGTTGGACCGACACAAGAGACCCAGTACTTC
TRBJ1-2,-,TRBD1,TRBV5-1,CASSLEGAGYGYTF,TGCGCCAGCAGCTTGGAGGGGGCAGGCTATGGCTACACCTTC
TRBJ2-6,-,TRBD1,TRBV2,CASSEPDSTGGSGANVLTF,TGTGCCAGCAGTGAACCAGATTCAACAGGGGGTAGTGGGGCCAACGTCCTGACTTTC
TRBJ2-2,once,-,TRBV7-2,CASSLDGGSGNTGELFF,TGTGCCAGCAGCTTAGACGGGGGTAGCGGGAACACCGGGGAGCTGTTTTTT
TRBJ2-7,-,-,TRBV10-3,CAIQAGTPSYEQYF,TGTGCCATACAGGCCGGGACACCTTCCTACGAGCAGTACTTC
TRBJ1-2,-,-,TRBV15,CATSRSSPREGGYTF,TGTGCCACCAGCAGATCCTCCCCCAGGGAAGGAGGCTACACCTTC
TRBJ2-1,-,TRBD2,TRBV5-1,CASSLVGGRAGDEQFF,TGCGCCAGCAGCTTGGTAGGCGGGAGGGCTGGGGATGAGCAGTTCTTC
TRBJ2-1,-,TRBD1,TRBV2,CASSKDRSSYNEQFF,TGTGCCAGCAGTAAGGACAGGAGCTCCTACAATGAGCAGTTCTTC
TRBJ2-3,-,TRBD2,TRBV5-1,CASSASGSTGTDTQYF,TGCGCCAGCAGCGCTAGCGGGAGTACGGGCACAGATACGCAGTATTTT
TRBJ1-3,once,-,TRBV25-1,CASSEYGRSGNTIYF,TGTGCCAGCAGTGAATATGGGCGCTCTGGAAACACCATATATTTT
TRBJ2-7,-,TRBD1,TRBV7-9,CASSSGTVNEQYF,TGTGCCAGCAGCTCCGGGACAGTGAACGAGCAGTACTTC
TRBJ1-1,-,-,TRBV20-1,CSARPGAEAFF,TGCAGTGCTAGACCAGGGGCTGAAGCTTTCTTT
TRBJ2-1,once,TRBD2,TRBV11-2,CASSVGAGGYNEQFF,TGTGCCAGCAGCGTCGGAGCGGGGGGCTACAATGAGCAGTTCTTC
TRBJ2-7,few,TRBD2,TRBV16,CASSPGGGKSVQYF,TGTGCCAGCAGCCCCGGGGGGGGAAAAAGCGTTCAGTACTTC
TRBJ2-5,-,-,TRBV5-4,CASSAGETQYF,TGTGCCAGCTCAGCGGGAGAGACCCAGTACTTC
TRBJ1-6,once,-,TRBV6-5,CASRQGRGSPLHF,TGTGCCAGCAGACAGGGAAGGGGTTCACCCCTCCACTTT
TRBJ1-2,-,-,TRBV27,CASSIKGSQGFNYGYTF,TGTGCCAGCAGTATCAAGGGAAGTCAGGGTTTTAACTATGGCTACACCTTC
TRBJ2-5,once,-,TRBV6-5,CASSYLPGAQYF,TGTGCCAGCAGTTACTTGCCGGGGGCCCAGTACTTC
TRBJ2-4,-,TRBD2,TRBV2,CASSALAGGSDIQYF,TGTGCCAGCAGTGCACTAGCGGGAGGCTCCGACATTCAGTACTTC
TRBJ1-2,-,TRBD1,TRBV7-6,CASSPGQTYGYTF,TGTGCCAGCAGCCCGGGACAGACCTATGGCTACACCTTC
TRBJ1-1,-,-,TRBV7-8,CASSSLITNTEAFF,TGTGCCAGCAGTTCACTAATCACGAACACTGAAGCTTTCTTT
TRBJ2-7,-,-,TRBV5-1,CASSLESGRNTEQYF,TGCGCCAGCAGCTTGGAATCCGGCAGGAACACCGAGCAGTACTTC
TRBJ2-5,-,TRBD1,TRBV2,CASREGQGFVTQYF,TGTGCCAGCAGGGAGGGACAGGGATTTGTGACCCAGTACTTC
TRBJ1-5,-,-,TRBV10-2,CASSEWGRGGLVEPQHF,TGCGCCAGCAGTGAATGGGGTCGGGGGGGTCTGGTGGAGCCCCAGCATTTT
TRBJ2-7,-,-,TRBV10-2,CASSEGAGLISYEQYF,TGCGCCAGCAGTGAGGGGGCGGGGCTAATCTCCTACGAGCAGTACTTC
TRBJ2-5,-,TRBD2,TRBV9,CASSVGIAGGPGETQYF,TGTGCCAGCAGCGTAGGAATAGCGGGAGGGCCTGGGGAGACCCAGTACTTC
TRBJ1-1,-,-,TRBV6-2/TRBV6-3,CASSSSWGRGTEAFF,TGTGCCAGCAGTTCCTCATGGGGCAGGGGAACTGAAGCTTTCTTT
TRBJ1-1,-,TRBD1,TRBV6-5,CASSLDRVDTEAFF,TGTGCCAGCAGTCTTGACAGGGTGGACACTGAAGCTTTCTTT
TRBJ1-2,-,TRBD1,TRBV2,CASSESGTGPYGYTF,TGTGCCAGCAGTGAATCAGGGACAGGGCCCTATGGCTACACCTTC
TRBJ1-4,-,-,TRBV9,CASSAHSGTNEKLFF,TGTGCCAGCAGCGCCCACAGTGGCACTAATGAAAAACTGTTTTTT
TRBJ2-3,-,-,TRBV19,CASSRLRFSTDTQYF,TGTGCCAGTAGTCGCCTGAGGTTTAGCACAGATACGCAGTATTTT
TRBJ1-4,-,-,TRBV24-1,CATSDFQAGELEAANEKLFF,TGTGCCACCAGTGATTTCCAAGCGGGGGAACTGGAAGCGGCTAATGAAAAACTGTTTTTT
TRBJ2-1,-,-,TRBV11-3,CASSLHHNRDYNEQFF,TGTGCCAGCAGCTTACACCACAACAGAGACTACAATGAGCAGTTCTTC
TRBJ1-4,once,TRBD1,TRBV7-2,CASSSDRLEKLFF,TGTGCCAGCAGCTCGGACAGGCTTGAAAAACTGTTTTTT
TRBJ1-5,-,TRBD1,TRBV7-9,CASSSDRGSNQPQHF,TGTGCCAGCAGCTCGGACAGGGGGAGCAATCAGCCCCAGCATTTT
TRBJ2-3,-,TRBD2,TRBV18,CASSVTSGGTVGTDTQYF,TGTGCCAGCTCGGTAACTAGCGGGGGAACAGTTGGTACAGATACGCAGTATTTT
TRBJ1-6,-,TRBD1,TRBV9,CASSPDRGQGSPLHF,TGTGCCAGCAGCCCTGACAGGGGGCAGGGTTCACCCCTCCACTTT
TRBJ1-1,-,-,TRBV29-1,CSVESGRGTEAFF,TGCAGCGTTGAATCGGGGAGGGGGACTGAAGCTTTCTTT
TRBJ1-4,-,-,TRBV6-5,CASSSPGQSEKLFF,TGTGCCAGCAGTTCCCCAGGGCAAAGTGAAAAACTGTTTTTT
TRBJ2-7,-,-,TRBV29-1,CSVKGTGNGGQYF,TGCAGCGTGAAGGGGACTGGCAATGGGGGGCAGTACTTC
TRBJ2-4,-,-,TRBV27,CASSLSGGNIQYF,TGTGCCAGCAGTTTATCAGGCGGAAACATTCAGTACTTC
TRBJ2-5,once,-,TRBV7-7,CASSFRDSAQETQYF,TGTGCCAGCAGCTTTCGGGACTCAGCTCAAGAGACCCAGTACTTC
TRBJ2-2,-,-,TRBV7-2,CASGGLSTGELFF,TGTGCCAGCGGAGGGCTGAGCACCGGGGAGCTGTTTTTT
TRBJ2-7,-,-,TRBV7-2,CASSLAQPAYEQYF,TGTGCCAGCAGCTTAGCACAGCCAGCCTACGAGCAGTACTTC